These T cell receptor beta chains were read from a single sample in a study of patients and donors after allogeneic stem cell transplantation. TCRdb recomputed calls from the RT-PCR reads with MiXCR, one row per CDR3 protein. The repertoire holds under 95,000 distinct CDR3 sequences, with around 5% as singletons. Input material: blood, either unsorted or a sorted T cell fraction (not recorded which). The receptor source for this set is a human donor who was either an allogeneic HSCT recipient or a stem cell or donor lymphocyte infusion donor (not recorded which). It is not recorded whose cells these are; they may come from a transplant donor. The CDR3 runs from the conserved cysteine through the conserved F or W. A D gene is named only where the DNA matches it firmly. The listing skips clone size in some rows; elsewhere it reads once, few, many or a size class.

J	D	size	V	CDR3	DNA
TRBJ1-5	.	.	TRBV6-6	CASGTSRQPQHF	TGTGCCAGCGGGACTTCGAGGCAGCCCCAGCATTTT
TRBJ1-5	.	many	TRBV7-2	CASSLTPRRPQHF	TGTGCCAGCAGCTTAACCCCCCGCCGGCCCCAGCATTTT
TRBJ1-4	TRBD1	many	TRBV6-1	CASRVTGFNEKLFF	TGTGCCAGCAGGGTGACAGGGTTTAATGAAAAACTGTTTTTT
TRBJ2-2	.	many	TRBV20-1	CSACRQVNTGELFF	TGCAGTGCATGTAGACAGGTGAACACCGGGGAGCTGTTTTTT
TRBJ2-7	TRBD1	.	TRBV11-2	CASSPLGRGQGSSYEQYF	TGTGCCAGCAGCCCCTTAGGGCGGGGACAGGGAAGCTCCTACGAGCAGTACTTC
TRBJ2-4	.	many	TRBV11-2	CASSLDLKNIQYF	TGTGCCAGCAGCTTAGATCTAAAAAACATTCAGTACTTC
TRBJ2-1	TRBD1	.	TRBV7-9	CASAIGTGHHEQFF	TGTGCCAGCGCGATCGGGACAGGGCATCATGAGCAGTTCTTC
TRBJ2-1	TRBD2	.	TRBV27	CARCSGRAAEQFF	TGTGCCAGGTGTTCCGGGAGGGCGGCTGAGCAGTTCTTC
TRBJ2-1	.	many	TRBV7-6	CASSSLRGRETYNEQFF	TGTGCCAGCAGTTCCTTGAGGGGCAGGGAAACCTACAATGAGCAGTTCTTC
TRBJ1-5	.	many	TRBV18	CASSPSSSDSQPQHF	TGTGCCAGCTCACCCTCCAGCTCCGATAGCCAGCCCCAGCATTTT
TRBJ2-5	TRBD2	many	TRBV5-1	CASRAGAIGKETQYF	TGCGCCAGCAGAGCGGGGGCCATAGGAAAAGAGACCCAGTACTTC
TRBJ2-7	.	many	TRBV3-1	CASTPTGGYEQYF	TGTGCCAGCACCCCGACTGGGGGATACGAGCAGTACTTC
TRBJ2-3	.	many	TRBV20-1	CSARDLIFRDTQYF	TGCAGTGCTAGAGATCTCATTTTTAGAGATACGCAGTATTTT
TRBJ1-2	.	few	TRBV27	CASSANIATGSHGYTF	TGTGCCAGCAGTGCCAACATAGCTACAGGGTCCCATGGCTACACCTTC
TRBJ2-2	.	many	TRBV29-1	CSVSGGTGAIGELFF	TGCAGCGTGTCAGGGGGGACGGGGGCAATCGGGGAGCTGTTTTTT
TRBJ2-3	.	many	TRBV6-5	CASSYSNRGSDTQYF	TGTGCCAGCAGTTACTCGAATCGGGGTTCAGATACGCAGTATTTT
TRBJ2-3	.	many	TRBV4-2	CASSQDYQQPGTDTQYF	TGTGCCAGCAGCCAAGATTACCAGCAGCCGGGCACAGATACGCAGTATTTT
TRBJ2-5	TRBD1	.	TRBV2	CASRITGGAETQYF	TGTGCCAGCAGAATAACAGGGGGCGCAGAGACCCAGTACTTC
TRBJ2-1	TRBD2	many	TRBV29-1	CSALAGGYNEQFF	TGCAGCGCCTTAGCGGGGGGATACAATGAGCAGTTCTTC
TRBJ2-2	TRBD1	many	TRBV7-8	CASSPDRGVTGELFF	TGTGCCAGCAGCCCGGACAGGGGGGTAACCGGGGAGCTGTTTTTT
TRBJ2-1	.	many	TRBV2	CASSRTSAVNEQFF	TGTGCCAGCAGTAGGACCTCGGCGGTCAATGAGCAGTTCTTC
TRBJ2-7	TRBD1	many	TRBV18	CASSPEGQGRSEQYF	TGTGCCAGCTCACCCGAAGGACAGGGGCGCTCCGAGCAGTACTTC
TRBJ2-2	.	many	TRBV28	CASSLSPGELFF	TGTGCCAGCAGTTTATCCCCCGGGGAGCTGTTTTTT
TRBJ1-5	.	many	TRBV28	CASRVRHQPQHF	TGTGCCTCCAGGGTCCGTCATCAGCCCCAGCATTTT
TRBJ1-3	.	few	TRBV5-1	CASSLAGTASGVSGNTIYF	TGCGCCAGCAGCTTGGCCGGGACCGCCAGCGGCGTATCTGGAAACACCATATATTTT
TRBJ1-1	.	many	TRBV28	CASSLFQIKIGRRTEAFF	TGTGCCAGCAGTTTATTTCAGATTAAGATAGGGCGAAGGACTGAAGCTTTCTTT
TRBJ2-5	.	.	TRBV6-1	CASSEYFDSSETQYF	TGTGCCAGCAGTGAATACTTCGACAGCAGCGAGACCCAGTACTTC
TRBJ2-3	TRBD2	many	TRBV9	CASSATSGGVTDTQYF	TGTGCCAGCAGCGCGACTAGCGGGGGAGTCACAGATACGCAGTATTTT
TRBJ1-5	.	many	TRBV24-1	CATSEGSSNQPQHF	TGTGCCACCAGTGAAGGGTCTAGCAATCAGCCCCAGCATTTT
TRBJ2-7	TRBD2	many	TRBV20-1	CSGSLAGSGYEQYF	TGCAGCGGTTCCTTAGCGGGGTCCGGCTACGAGCAGTACTTC
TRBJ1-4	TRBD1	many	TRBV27	CASSSWTGVGEKLFF	TGTGCCAGCAGTTCCTGGACAGGGGTGGGCGAAAAACTGTTTTTT
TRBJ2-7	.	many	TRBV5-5	CASSHPGLGQYF	TGTGCCAGCAGCCACCCGGGCCTTGGGCAGTACTTC
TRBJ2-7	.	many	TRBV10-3	CAISSLTASYEQYF	TGTGCCATCAGTTCTCTGACAGCCTCCTACGAGCAGTACTTC
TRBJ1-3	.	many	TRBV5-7	CASRCVVRSSGNTIYF	TGTGCCAGCAGATGCGTAGTACGGAGCTCTGGAAACACCATATATTTT
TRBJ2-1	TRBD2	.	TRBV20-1	CSASRSGSGGNEQFF	TGCAGTGCTAGTAGAAGCGGGAGCGGAGGCAATGAGCAGTTCTTC
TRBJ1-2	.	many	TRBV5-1	CASGLDSPNYGYTF	TGCGCCAGCGGTCTGGACAGTCCTAACTATGGCTACACCTTC
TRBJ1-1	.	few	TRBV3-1	CASGPYGGNEAFF	TGTGCCAGCGGTCCCTATGGGGGGAATGAAGCTTTCTTT
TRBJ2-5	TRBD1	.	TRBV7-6	CASSSIRGQGSVLTQYF	TGTGCCAGCAGCTCCATCAGGGGACAGGGGTCAGTCTTGACCCAGTACTTC